The text below deals with one T cell receptor beta chain. This record comes from a study of T cell responses to AZD1222 COVID-19 vaccine. Using immunoSEQ multiplex PCR, the repertoire was profiled, and TCRdb retains in-frame clones only, with some absent. The sample consists of about 140,000 clones, approximately 92% of them appearing once. Trimming stripped 2 bases from V and 9 bases from J, with 10 bases between. The CDR3 totals 11 residues. Germline assignment: CDR1 GTSNPN and CDR2 SVGIG (reference sequence). The rearrangement uses TRBV30 and TRBJ1-1; D is perhaps TRBD1 (6 bases). The source is an adult in good health. Specimen: peripheral blood, collected on day 0 of AZD1222 vaccination. CDR3 residues: CAWSLQGKAFF. DNA for the CDR3: TGTGCCTGGAGTCTACAGGGAAAAGCTTTCTTT.